The clone carrying this T cell receptor (beta chain) came up a few times. Germline CDR1 SGHAT, CDR2 FQNNGV. The CDR3 is made up of 14 amino acids. Trimming at V came to 4 bases and at J to 7 bases, leaving 2 bases not matched to a gene. This entry comes from a study of T cells in Graves' hyperthyroidism and ophthalmopathy. RNA transcripts gave rise to amplified TCR beta CDR3 regions. The TCR CDR3 first-round RT-PCR relied on the HTBI primer set. TCRdb reanalysed the multiplex PCR reads using MiXCR and keeps one entry per CDR3 protein. The table lists about 740,000 distinct CDR3 sequences, 11% to 15% of them singletons, with around 9.6% in the top ten.

The TCR was taken from a young woman with Graves' hyperthyroidism. Material: blood. The genes are TRBV11-2 and TRBJ1-6; 9 bases align to TRBD1. DNA for the CDR3: TGTGCCAGCAGCTGGACAGGGGAAAATTCACCCCTCCACTTT. Translating it yields CASSWTGENSPLHF.